The TCR beta chain under discussion was sequenced for a study of neoadjuvant nivolumab and ipilimumab in lung cancer. CDR1 and CDR2 (germline): KGHSH, LQKENI. The junction had 5 bases not matched to a gene; V was cut back by 6 bases and J by 3 bases. The CDR3 runs to 15 residues. Generated by immunoSEQ multiplex PCR, the TCRdb table keeps only in-frame clones and is missing some. The repertoire holds about 20,000 clones, 60% to 80% seen once, with approximately 8.1% in the top ten. This clone has a single count. The chain links TRBV18 to TRBJ1-1; the match to TRBD1 covers 12 bases. The source material was tumor tissue, sampled after neoadjuvant nivolumab, alone or with ipilimumab, at or shortly before surgery. This sequence originates from an adult with non-small cell lung cancer. The DNA for the CDR3 is TGTGCCAGCTCGGGGACAGGGGGCGCGGACACTGAAGCTTTCTTT. It is translated as CASSGTGGADTEAFF.